The 27 T cell receptor beta chains below come from one sample, sequenced in a study of shared clonotypes between healthy human individuals. The data were produced by immunoSEQ multiplex PCR, yet TCRdb's version contains in-frame clones alone and is incomplete. Here the sample spans roughly 720,000 clones, 90% being singletons. Source material: memory CD8+ T cells from PBMCs. Subset specified: CD45RO+ cells pooled with CCR7-negative TemRA cells. These receptors were taken from a man aged 18 to 30 in good health. Some clones in this sample may be carry-over from other donors' samples.

This clone was counted a single time. The CDR3 loop reads CASSPHKNEQFF. For the CDR3, the DNA is TGTGCCAGCAGCCCCCATAAGAATGAGCAGTTCTTC. This chain connects TRBV13 to TRBJ2-1, with no clear D. The V gene lost 5 bases and the J gene lost 7 bases, with 9 bases spanning the gap. The CDR3 runs to 12 residues. Per germline, CDR1 PRHDT and CDR2 FYEKMQ (reference sequence).

The gene calls are TRBV29-1 and TRBJ1-2; D not resolved. The CDR3 has 12 residues. V was trimmed by 6 bases and J by 7 bases, leaving 15 bases between them. Germline V gene lookup returns CDR1 SQVTM and CDR2 ANQGSEA. As DNA, the CDR3 is TGCAGCGTCGCTTCCAATGTAGCTGGCTACACCTTC. Amino acid sequence: CSVASNVAGYTF.

V gene TRBV21-1 combines with J gene TRBJ1-3. TRBV21-1 is assigned pseudogene status. The CDR3 loop spans 17 amino acids. The CDR3 protein is CASSKVARENSGNTIYF. The CDR3 nucleotides read TGTGCCAGCAGCAAAGTGGCGCGGGAGAACTCTGGAAACACCATATATTTT.

The chain uses TRBV28 and TRBJ2-3, with D uncertain. The CDR3 extends over 17 amino acids. The V end lost 3 bases, the J end lost 2 bases, and 18 bases lay between the germline ends. Looked up from germline, CDR1 is MDHEN and CDR2 is SYDVKM. CDR3 in amino acids: CASSFSVVGSNTDTQYF. The CDR3 DNA is TGTGCCAGCAGTTTTTCAGTCGTCGGATCAAACACAGATACGCAGTATTTT.

The chain has TRBV7-8 and TRBJ2-1; weak D call: TRBD1 (5 bases). The V gene's germline CDR1 is SGHVS and CDR2 FQNEAQ. The CDR3 contains 15 residues. Trimming took off 0 bases at V and 7 bases at J, with 13 bases between the two ends. The chain's CDR3 is CASSLAPSSGNEQFF. CDR3 in DNA: TGTGCCAGCAGCTTAGCGCCATCATCAGGGAATGAGCAGTTCTTC.

This clone has just one count. V is TRBV6-1 and J is TRBJ1-5; 7 positions agree with TRBD1. This CDR3 is built from 16 residues. J lost 2 bases, V lost 4 bases, and 8 bases had no gene match. The germline gives CDR1 MNHNS, CDR2 SASEGT. CDR3 DNA sequence: TGTGCCAGCAGTGGGTACAGGGGAAGGGGCAATCAGCCCCAGCATTTT. As protein: CASSGYRGRGNQPQHF.

The rearrangement uses TRBV18 and TRBJ1-2, with 10 positions matching TRBD1. Germline lookup yields CDR1 KGHSH and CDR2 LQKENI. The CDR3 runs 13 residues. With 6 bases clipped from V and 3 bases from J, the junction kept 1 base outside the gene matches. The DNA of the CDR3 is TGTGCCAGCTCCGGGACAGGGGACTATGGCTACACCTTC. The encoded protein is CASSGTGDYGYTF.

V usage is TRBV4-3 and J usage is TRBJ1-3; D is unresolved. The CDR3 sequence is 17 residues long. In germline, CDR1 is LGHNA, CDR2 YSLEER. Trimming pared 5 bases from V and 4 bases from J, leaving 21 bases between. CDR3 sequence (DNA): TGCGCCAGCAGCAACTTTGATGAGGAGCCCCTCGGAAACACCATATATTTT. Translating gives CASSNFDEEPLGNTIYF.

The chain is built from TRBV5-1 and TRBJ2-5; possibly TRBD2 for D (5 bases). With 4 bases removed from V and 4 bases from J, the gap between germline ends came to 17 bases. Germline V CDR1 and CDR2: SGHRS, YFSETQ. The CDR3 consists of 15 residues. In nucleotides, the CDR3 is TGCGCCAGCAGCCCGGGGTTCCCCCAGGCAGAGACCCAGTACTTC. Translating gives CASSPGFPQAETQYF.

The chain carries TRBV7-9 and TRBJ1-1, with D unclear. Germline V lookup: CDR1 SEHNR, CDR2 FQNEAQ (reference sequence). Trimming pared 1 base from V and 3 bases from J, leaving 12 bases between. This CDR3 contains 15 residues. DNA of the CDR3: TGTGCCAGCAGCTTAGGCCTTTTCGAGGACACTGAAGCTTTCTTT. Its translation: CASSLGLFEDTEAFF. Using reference TRBV7-9 and TRBJ1-1 for the parts outside the CDR3, the full variable domain is DTGVSQNPRHKITKRGQNVTFRCDPISEHNRLYWYRQTLGQGPEFLTYFQNEAQLEKSRLLSDRFSAERPKGSFSTLEIQRTEQGDSAMYLCASSLGLFEDTEAFFGQGTRLTVV.

The V and J genes are TRBV4-1 and TRBJ2-5, with 7 positions matching TRBD2. V was clipped by 0 bases and J by 7 bases; unmatched bases: 5. CDR1 MGHRA and CDR2 YSYEKL come from the germline V gene. The CDR3 length is 14 residues. The CDR3 reads CASSQDKGGGTQYF. The DNA for the CDR3 is TGCGCCAGCAGCCAAGATAAGGGCGGGGGGACCCAGTACTTC.

The V gene is TRBV10-3, the J gene TRBJ1-3; D ambiguous. The CDR3 contains 14 residues. Germline loops: CDR1 ENHRY, CDR2 SYGVKD. Trimming removed 10 bases at V and 0 bases at J, with 13 bases between. Written as DNA, the CDR3 is TGTGCCACACAAGGACCAGTCTCTGGAAACACCATATATTTT. Its translation is CATQGPVSGNTIYF.

The chain has TRBV27 and TRBJ1-4; D unresolved. The CDR3 sequence is 15 residues long. Germline values: CDR1 MNHEY, CDR2 SMNVEV (reference sequence). V dropped 3 bases and J dropped 2 bases, with 10 bases sitting between them. CDR3 region: CASSLNGGTNEKLFF. The CDR3 coding sequence is TGTGCCAGCAGTTTGAACGGTGGGACTAATGAAAAACTGTTTTTT.

This clone was seen a few times. V usage is TRBV27 and J usage is TRBJ1-4; no firm D call. Germline CDR1 and CDR2: MNHEY and SMNVEV (reference sequence). Trimming removed 10 bases at V and 5 bases at J, with 17 bases between. This CDR3 spans 14 amino acids. Written as DNA, the CDR3 is TGTGCCACCTCGTCGGGGTTATGGAATGAAAAACTGTTTTTT. Its protein product is CATSSGLWNEKLFF. The full variable domain, rest sourced from reference TRBV27 and TRBJ1-4, is EAQVTQNPRYLITVTGKKLTVTCSQNMNHEYMSWYRQDPGLGLRQIYYSMNVEVTDKGDVPEGYKVSRKEKRNFPLILESPSPNQTSLYFCATSSGLWNEKLFFGSGTQLSVL.

The V gene is TRBV7-8, the J gene TRBJ1-2, with a tentative D call TRBD1 (5 bases). V was shortened by 1 base and J by 3 bases, with 12 bases between the two germline ends. In germline, CDR1 is SGHVS, CDR2 FQNEAQ. CDR3 length: 15 amino acids. The CDR3 sequence is CASSLVPGSDYGYTF. The CDR3 coding sequence is TGTGCCAGCAGCTTAGTCCCAGGGAGCGACTATGGCTACACCTTC.

The chain joins TRBV29-1 to TRBJ2-1; 9 positions agree with TRBD2. Trimming at V came to 2 bases and at J to 4 bases, leaving 12 bases not matched to a gene. The length of the CDR3 is 17 residues. The germline gives CDR1 SQVTM, CDR2 ANQGSEA. CDR3 nucleotides: TGCAGCGTTGAACCAGCAGAGTCTCTAGCGGGATACAATGAGCAGTTCTTC. Translating it yields CSVEPAESLAGYNEQFF.

This sequence joins TRBV9 and TRBJ2-7; 9 bases agree with TRBD1. Germline V gene data show CDR1 as SGDLS and CDR2 as YYNGEE. The CDR3 is 15 amino acids. With 4 bases clipped from V and 1 base from J, the junction kept 6 bases outside the gene matches. The CDR3 sequence: CASSPGTGKSYEQYF. For the CDR3, the DNA is TGTGCCAGCAGCCCTGGGACAGGGAAATCCTACGAGCAGTACTTC.

V gene TRBV7-2 combines with J gene TRBJ2-6; TRBD1 matches at 8 bases. Germline assignment: CDR1 SGHTA and CDR2 FQGNSA. V was pared by 5 bases and J by 0 bases, with 9 bases of the junction left unmatched. CDR3 length: 18 amino acids. The CDR3 sequence is CASSPGQASYSGANVLTF. The CDR3 bases are TGTGCCAGCAGCCCGGGACAGGCCTCCTACTCTGGGGCCAACGTCCTGACTTTC.

The rearrangement joins TRBV2 to TRBJ2-1; D is unclear. The CDR3 is made up of 14 amino acids. V shed 3 bases and J shed 0 bases, with 6 bases lying between them. Per the germline V gene, CDR1 is SNHLY and CDR2 is FYNNEI. CDR3 sequence reads: CASSDSRSYNEQFF. The CDR3 DNA sequence: TGTGCCAGCAGTGACAGTCGCTCCTACAATGAGCAGTTCTTC.

The chain uses TRBV6-5 and TRBJ2-7; D is unresolved. Germline lookup yields CDR1 MNHEY and CDR2 SVGAGI. The CDR3 is made up of 14 amino acids. V was cut by 0 bases and J by 3 bases, with 9 bases left in between. CDR3 amino acids: CASSYSRVDYEQYF. DNA of the CDR3: TGTGCCAGCAGTTACTCGCGAGTAGACTACGAGCAGTACTTC.

The chain couples TRBV2 to TRBJ1-1, with D unresolved. The CDR3 spans 14 residues. V lost 10 bases to trimming and J lost 2 bases, with 17 bases between them. Per germline, CDR1 SNHLY and CDR2 FYNNEI. The DNA for the CDR3 is TGTGCCATCCCGCAGACCACAGATAACACTGAAGCTTTCTTT. It specifies CAIPQTTDNTEAFF.

CDR3 protein: CASKLRGPNQPQHF. Here the CDR3 DNA reads TGTGCCAGCAAGTTGCGGGGCCCCAATCAGCCCCAGCATTTT. The gene calls are TRBV28 and TRBJ1-5; the D gene is possibly TRBD1 (5 bases). The CDR3 contains 14 residues. Trimming removed 7 bases from V and 3 bases from J, with 13 bases in between. The germline V gene has CDR1 MDHEN and CDR2 SYDVKM.

The gene calls are TRBV7-6 and TRBJ2-7, with D perhaps TRBD2 (5 bases). Trimming took 5 bases from V and 7 from J, leaving 12 bases between them. The CDR3 length is 12 residues. Germline CDR1 and CDR2: SGHVS and FNYEAQ. The CDR3, as DNA: TGTGCCAGCAGCCCGGACTCAGTAGAGCAGTACTTC. Protein: CASSPDSVEQYF.

The chain is built from TRBV6-5 and TRBJ2-5; D may be TRBD2 (5 bases). V lost 1 base to trimming and J lost 5 bases, with 11 bases between them. The CDR3 totals 14 residues. Germline V lookup: CDR1 MNHEY, CDR2 SVGAGI. The CDR3 is CASSYWPGGETQYF. The CDR3 bases are TGTGCCAGCAGTTACTGGCCGGGCGGGGAGACCCAGTACTTC.

This chain connects TRBV9 to TRBJ2-3; 9 nucleotides align to TRBD2. Trimming at V came to 4 bases and at J to 2 bases, leaving 2 bases not matched to a gene. The CDR3 spans 14 residues. Looked up from germline, CDR1 is SGDLS and CDR2 is YYNGEE. CDR3 residues: CASSPSGTTDTQYF. DNA of the CDR3: TGTGCCAGCAGCCCTAGCGGGACCACAGATACGCAGTATTTT.

The CDR3, as DNA: TGTGCCAGCAGTCCGCTCTGGGGAAGGGCACGTGAAAAACTGTTTTTT. Translating it yields CASSPLWGRAREKLFF. This chain connects TRBV28 to TRBJ1-4; D call uncertain. Germline assignment: CDR1 MDHEN and CDR2 SYDVKM. CDR3 size: 16 residues. With 5 bases removed from V and 7 bases from J, the gap between germline ends came to 20 bases. Full variable domain (outside the CDR3, taken from reference TRBV28 and TRBJ1-4): DVKVTQSSRYLVKRTGEKVFLECVQDMDHENMFWYRQDPGLGLRLIYFSYDVKMKEKGDIPEGYSVSREKKERFSLILESASTNQTSMYLCASSPLWGRAREKLFFGSGTQLSVL.

The chain employs TRBV27 and TRBJ2-7, with TRBD2 matching 10 bases. The CDR3 has 16 amino acids. Germline-derived CDR1 and CDR2 are MNHEY and SMNVEV (reference sequence). With V trimmed by 5 bases and J by 6 bases, 13 bases remained unmatched. The CDR3 bases are TGTGCCAGCAGTACCCCCCGTGCTAGCGGGAGTATCGAGCAGTACTTC. Translating gives CASSTPRASGSIEQYF.